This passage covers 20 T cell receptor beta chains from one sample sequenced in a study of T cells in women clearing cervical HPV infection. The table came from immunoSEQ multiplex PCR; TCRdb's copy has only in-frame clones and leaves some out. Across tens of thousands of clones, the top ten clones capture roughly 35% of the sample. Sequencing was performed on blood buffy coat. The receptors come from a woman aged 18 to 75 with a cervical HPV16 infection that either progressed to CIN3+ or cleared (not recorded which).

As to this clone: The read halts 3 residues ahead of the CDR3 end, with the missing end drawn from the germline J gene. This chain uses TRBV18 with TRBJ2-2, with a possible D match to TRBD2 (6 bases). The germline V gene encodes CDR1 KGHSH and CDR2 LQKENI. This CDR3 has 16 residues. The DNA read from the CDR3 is TGTGCCAGCTCACCATCATGGGACTCCTATAATTCACCG. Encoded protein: CASSPSWDSYNSP. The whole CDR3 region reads CASSPSWDSYNSPLFF.

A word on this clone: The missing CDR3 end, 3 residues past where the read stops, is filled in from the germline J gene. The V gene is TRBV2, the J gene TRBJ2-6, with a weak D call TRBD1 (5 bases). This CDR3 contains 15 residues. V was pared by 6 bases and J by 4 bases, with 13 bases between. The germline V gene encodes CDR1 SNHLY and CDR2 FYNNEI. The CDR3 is CASRERGFGANVLTF. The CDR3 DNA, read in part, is TGTGCCAGCAGGGAAAGGGGATTCGGGGCCAACGTC.

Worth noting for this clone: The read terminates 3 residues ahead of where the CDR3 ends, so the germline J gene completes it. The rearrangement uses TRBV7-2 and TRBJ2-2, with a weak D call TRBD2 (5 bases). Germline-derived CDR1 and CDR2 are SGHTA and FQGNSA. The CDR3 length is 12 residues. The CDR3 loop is CASSVRGGPLFF. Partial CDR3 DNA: TGTGCCAGCAGCGTACGGGGTGGACCG.

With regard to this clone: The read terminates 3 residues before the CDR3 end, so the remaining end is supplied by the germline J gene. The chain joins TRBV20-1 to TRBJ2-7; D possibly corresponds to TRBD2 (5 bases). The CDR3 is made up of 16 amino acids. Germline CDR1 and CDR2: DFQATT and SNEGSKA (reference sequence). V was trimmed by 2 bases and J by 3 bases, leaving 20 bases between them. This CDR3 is CSARNPRGSAGYEQYF. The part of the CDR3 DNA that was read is TGCAGTGCTAGAAACCCCCGCGGTAGCGCGGGCTACGAG.

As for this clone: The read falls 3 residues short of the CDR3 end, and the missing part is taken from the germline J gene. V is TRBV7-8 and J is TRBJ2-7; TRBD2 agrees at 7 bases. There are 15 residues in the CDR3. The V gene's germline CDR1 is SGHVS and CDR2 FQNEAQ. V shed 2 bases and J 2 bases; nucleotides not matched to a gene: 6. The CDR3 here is CASSLTSEITYEQYF. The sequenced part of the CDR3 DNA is TGTGCCAGCAGCTTAACTAGCGAGATTACCTACGAG.

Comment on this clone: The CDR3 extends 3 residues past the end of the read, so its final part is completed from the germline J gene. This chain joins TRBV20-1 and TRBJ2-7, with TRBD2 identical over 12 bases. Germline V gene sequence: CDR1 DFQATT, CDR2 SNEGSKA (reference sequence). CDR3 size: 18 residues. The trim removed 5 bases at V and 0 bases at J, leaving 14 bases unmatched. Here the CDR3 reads CSARYSGLAGGPSYEQYF. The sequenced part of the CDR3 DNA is TGCAGTGCTCGGTACTCTGGGCTAGCGGGAGGGCCCTCCTACGAG.

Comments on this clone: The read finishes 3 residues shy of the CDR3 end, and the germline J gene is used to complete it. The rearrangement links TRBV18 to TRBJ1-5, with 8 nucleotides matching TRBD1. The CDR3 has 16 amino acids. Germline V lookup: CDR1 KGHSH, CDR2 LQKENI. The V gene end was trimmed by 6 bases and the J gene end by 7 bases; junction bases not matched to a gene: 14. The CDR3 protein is CASSPSLGQGIQPQHF. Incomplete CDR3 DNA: TGTGCCAGCTCTCCATCATTAGGACAGGGTATCCAGCCC. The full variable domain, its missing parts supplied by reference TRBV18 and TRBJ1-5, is NAGVMQNPRHLVRRRGQEARLRCSPMKGHSHVYWYRQLPEEGLKFMVYLQKENIIDESGMPKERFSAEFPKEGPSILRIQQVVRGDSAAYFCASSPSLGQGIQPQHFGDGTRLSIL.

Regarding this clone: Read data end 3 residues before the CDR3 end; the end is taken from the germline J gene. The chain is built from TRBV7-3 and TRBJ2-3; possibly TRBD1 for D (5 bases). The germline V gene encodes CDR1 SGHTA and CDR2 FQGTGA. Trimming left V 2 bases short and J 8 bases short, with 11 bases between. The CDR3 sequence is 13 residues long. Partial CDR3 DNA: TGTGCCAGCAGCTTACAGACAGTGGCTACG. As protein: CASSLQTVAT. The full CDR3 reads CASSLQTVATQYF.

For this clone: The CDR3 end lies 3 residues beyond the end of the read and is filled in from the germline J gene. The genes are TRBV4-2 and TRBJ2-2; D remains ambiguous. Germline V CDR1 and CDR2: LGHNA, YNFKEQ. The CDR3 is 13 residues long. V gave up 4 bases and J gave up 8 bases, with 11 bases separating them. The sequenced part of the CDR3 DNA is TGTGCCAGCAGCCCTCACTTACTTGGGGAG. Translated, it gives CASSPHLLGE. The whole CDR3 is CASSPHLLGELFF.

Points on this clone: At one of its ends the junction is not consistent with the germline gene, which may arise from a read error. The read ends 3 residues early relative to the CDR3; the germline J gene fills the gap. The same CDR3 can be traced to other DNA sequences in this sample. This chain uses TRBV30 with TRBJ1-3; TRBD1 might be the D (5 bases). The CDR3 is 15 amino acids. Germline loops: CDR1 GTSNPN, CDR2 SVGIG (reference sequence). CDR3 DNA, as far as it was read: TGTGCCTGGAGTGTACGGGGGATCGTTGGAAACACT. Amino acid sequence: CAWSVRGIVGNT. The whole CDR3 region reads CAWSVRGIVGNTIYF.

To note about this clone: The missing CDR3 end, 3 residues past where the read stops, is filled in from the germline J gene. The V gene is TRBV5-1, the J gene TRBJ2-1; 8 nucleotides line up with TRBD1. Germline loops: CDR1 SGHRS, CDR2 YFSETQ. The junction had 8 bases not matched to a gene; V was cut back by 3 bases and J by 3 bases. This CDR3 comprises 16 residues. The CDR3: CASSSQPGQVYNEQFF. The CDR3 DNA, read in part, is TGCGCCAGCAGCTCTCAACCGGGACAGGTCTACAATGAG.

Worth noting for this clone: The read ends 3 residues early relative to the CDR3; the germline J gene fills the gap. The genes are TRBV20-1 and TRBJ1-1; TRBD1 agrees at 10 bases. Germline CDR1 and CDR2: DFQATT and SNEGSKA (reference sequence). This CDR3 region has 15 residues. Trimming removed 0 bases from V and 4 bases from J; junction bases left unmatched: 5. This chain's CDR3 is CSARDGGQGITEAFF. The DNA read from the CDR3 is TGCAGTGCTAGAGATGGGGGACAGGGGATCACTGAA.

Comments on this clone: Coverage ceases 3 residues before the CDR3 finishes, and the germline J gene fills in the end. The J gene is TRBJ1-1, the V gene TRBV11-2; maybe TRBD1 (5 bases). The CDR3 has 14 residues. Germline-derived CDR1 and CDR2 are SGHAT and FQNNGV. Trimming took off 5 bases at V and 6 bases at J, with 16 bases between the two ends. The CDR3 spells CASSQRQQPSEAFF. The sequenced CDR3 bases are TGTGCCAGCAGCCAACGACAGCAGCCTTCTGAA.

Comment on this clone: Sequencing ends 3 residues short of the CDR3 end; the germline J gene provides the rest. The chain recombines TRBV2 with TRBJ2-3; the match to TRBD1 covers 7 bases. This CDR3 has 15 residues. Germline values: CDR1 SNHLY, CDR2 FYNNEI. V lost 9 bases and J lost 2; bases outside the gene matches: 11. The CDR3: CARTGEGADTDTQYF. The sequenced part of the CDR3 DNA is TGTGCCAGAACTGGAGAGGGGGCTGACACAGATACG.

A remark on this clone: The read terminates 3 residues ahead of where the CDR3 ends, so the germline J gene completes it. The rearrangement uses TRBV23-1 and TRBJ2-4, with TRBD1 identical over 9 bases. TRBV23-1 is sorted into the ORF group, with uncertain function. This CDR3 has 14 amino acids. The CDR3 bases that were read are TGCGCCAGCAGTCCACAGGGACAGGGAAAGGGT. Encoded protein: CASSPQGQGKG. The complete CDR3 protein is CASSPQGQGKGQYF.

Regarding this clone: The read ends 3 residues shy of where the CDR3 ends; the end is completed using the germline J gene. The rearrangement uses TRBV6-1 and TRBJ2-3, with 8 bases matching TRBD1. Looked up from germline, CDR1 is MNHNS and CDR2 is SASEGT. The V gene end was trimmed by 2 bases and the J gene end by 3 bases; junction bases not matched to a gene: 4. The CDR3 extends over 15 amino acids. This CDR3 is CASSELGQGTDTQYF. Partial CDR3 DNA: TGTGCCAGCAGTGAATTAGGACAGGGAACAGATACG.

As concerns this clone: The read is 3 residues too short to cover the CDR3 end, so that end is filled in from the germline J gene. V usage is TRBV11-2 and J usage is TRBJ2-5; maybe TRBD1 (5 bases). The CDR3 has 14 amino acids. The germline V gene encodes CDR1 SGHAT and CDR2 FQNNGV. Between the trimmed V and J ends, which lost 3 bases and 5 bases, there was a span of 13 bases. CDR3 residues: CASSFQVAGETQYF. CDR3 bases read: TGTGCCAGCAGCTTTCAGGTCGCAGGGGAGACC.

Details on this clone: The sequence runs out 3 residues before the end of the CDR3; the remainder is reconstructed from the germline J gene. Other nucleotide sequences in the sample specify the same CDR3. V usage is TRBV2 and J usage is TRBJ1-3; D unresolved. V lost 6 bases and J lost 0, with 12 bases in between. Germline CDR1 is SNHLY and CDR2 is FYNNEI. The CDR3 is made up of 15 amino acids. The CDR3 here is CASRPATGSGNTIYF. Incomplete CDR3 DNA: TGTGCCAGCAGGCCAGCGACTGGCTCTGGAAACACC.

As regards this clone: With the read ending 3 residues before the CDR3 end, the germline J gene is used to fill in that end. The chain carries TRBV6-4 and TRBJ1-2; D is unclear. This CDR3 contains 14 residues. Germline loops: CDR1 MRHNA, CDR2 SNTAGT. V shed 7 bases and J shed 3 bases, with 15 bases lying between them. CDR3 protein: CASTQVGNHYGYTF. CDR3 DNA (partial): TGTGCCAGCACCCAAGTGGGCAATCACTATGGC.

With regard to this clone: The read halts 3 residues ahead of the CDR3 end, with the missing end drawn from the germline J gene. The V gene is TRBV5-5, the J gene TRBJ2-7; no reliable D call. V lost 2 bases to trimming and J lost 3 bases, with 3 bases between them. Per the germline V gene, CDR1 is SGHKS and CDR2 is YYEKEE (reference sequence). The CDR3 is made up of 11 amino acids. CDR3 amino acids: CASSLYYEQYF. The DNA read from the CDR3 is TGTGCCAGCAGCTTATACTACGAG. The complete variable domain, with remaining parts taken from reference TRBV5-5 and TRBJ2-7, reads DAGVTQSPTHLIKTRGQQVTLRCSPISGHKSVSWYQQVLGQGPQFIFQYYEKEERGRGNFPDRFSARQFPNYSSELNVNALLLGDSALYLCASSLYYEQYFGPGTRLTVT.